This passage covers 10 T cell receptor beta chains from one sample sequenced in a study of T-cell memory formation after mild COVID-19. MiXCR was run by TCRdb on the 5' RACE reads, yielding one entry per CDR3 protein. The data hold fewer than 200,000 distinct CDR3 sequences, with about a fifth observed a single time. The sample taken for sequencing was PBMCs or a T cell subset sorted from them (not recorded which). The receptors here all came from an adult woman who had mild COVID-19 (a few samples of this study predate the infection). Cell type and time point are not known.

The V gene is TRBV4-1, the J gene TRBJ2-7; TRBD2 aligns across 8 bases. CDR1 MGHRA and CDR2 YSYEKL come from the germline V gene. The CDR3 runs to 16 residues. Trimming removed 2 bases from V and 1 base from J; junction bases left unmatched: 7. CDR3 protein: CASSQSEGLGSYEQYF. The CDR3 DNA reads TGCGCCAGCAGCCAAAGTGAGGGACTAGGTTCCTACGAGCAGTACTTC.

This clonotype has more than one count but fewer than ten. The genes are TRBV7-9 and TRBJ2-7; D unclear. Germline V lookup: CDR1 SEHNR, CDR2 FQNEAQ (reference sequence). V lost 5 bases and J lost 4, with 12 bases in between. The CDR3 is 13 amino acids. This CDR3 is CASSTDGGYEQYF. In nucleotides, the CDR3 is TGTGCCAGCAGCACGGACGGTGGGTACGAGCAGTACTTC.

This clonotype was seen repeatedly, ten times or more. The chain combines TRBV6-1 with TRBJ2-1; TRBD2 agrees at 9 bases. Germline CDR1 is MNHNS and CDR2 is SASEGT. Trimming cost V 4 bases and J 1 base; bases outside gene matches: 2. The CDR3 has 15 amino acids. This chain's CDR3 is CASSVSGGSYNEQFF. The CDR3 DNA sequence: TGTGCCAGCAGTGTTAGCGGGGGATCCTACAATGAGCAGTTCTTC.

In its sample, this clonotype was seen a few times. This rearrangement joins TRBV12-3 or TRBV12-4 to TRBJ2-3, with D possibly being TRBD1 (6 bases). The CDR3 sequence is 14 residues long. V lost 3 bases and J lost 4, with 11 bases in between. The CDR3 sequence: CASSLTGVADTQYF. The CDR3 nucleotides are TGTGCCAGCAGTTTGACAGGAGTTGCAGATACGCAGTATTTT.

The rearrangement joins TRBV7-3 to TRBJ2-3; D unresolved. Between the trimmed V and J ends, which lost 2 bases and 3 bases, there was a span of 6 bases. The CDR3 consists of 13 residues. Germline V gene lookup returns CDR1 SGHTA and CDR2 FQGTGA. CDR3 sequence: CASSLDTTDTQYF. DNA for the CDR3: TGTGCCAGCAGCTTAGACACTACAGATACGCAGTATTTT.

J is TRBJ2-1 and V is TRBV7-9; 12 nucleotides align to TRBD2. This CDR3 is 15 amino acids long. J lost 9 bases, V lost 2 bases, and 5 bases had no gene match. CDR1 and CDR2 (germline): SEHNR, FQNEAQ (reference sequence). CDR3 in amino acids: CASSLFLAGGAEQFF. The CDR3 DNA reads TGTGCCAGCAGCTTATTCCTAGCGGGAGGGGCTGAGCAGTTCTTC.

This clonotype was counted only a few times. The rearrangement uses TRBV5-4 and TRBJ1-2, with D possibly matching TRBD1 (5 bases). This CDR3 has 14 residues. Germline V lookup: CDR1 SGHNT, CDR2 YYREEE (reference sequence). The V gene lost 0 bases and the J gene lost 5 bases, with 11 bases spanning the gap. In nucleotides, the CDR3 is TGTGCCAGCAGCTTGGTGGGGGTTCGGTATGGCTACACCTTC. Encoded protein: CASSLVGVRYGYTF.

The chain is built from TRBV12-5 and TRBJ2-7; D is tentatively TRBD1 or TRBD2 (5 bases each). Germline CDR1 reads LGHNT; CDR2 reads FRNRAP. This CDR3 is built from 13 residues. V lost 6 bases, J lost 0 bases, and 9 bases lay in between. CDR3 bases: TGTGCTAGTGGAACGGGGCCCTCCTACGAGCAGTACTTC. It translates to CASGTGPSYEQYF.

This clonotype has only a few counts. The chain employs TRBV7-8 and TRBJ2-5; TRBD1 agrees at 9 bases. V was pared by 1 base and J by 4 bases, with 4 bases of the junction left unmatched. The germline gives CDR1 SGHVS, CDR2 FQNEAQ. The length of the CDR3 is 15 residues. DNA of the CDR3: TGTGCCAGCAGCTTAGGACAGGGGGTAGCAGAGACCCAGTACTTC. Protein product: CASSLGQGVAETQYF.

This chain joins TRBV5-1 and TRBJ2-5; 14 bases map to TRBD2. V shed 4 bases and J 4 bases; nucleotides not matched to a gene: 9. This CDR3 contains 17 residues. Germline V gene lookup returns CDR1 SGHRS and CDR2 YFSETQ. The CDR3 here is CASSNGLAGGVVETQYF. DNA for the CDR3: TGCGCCAGCAGCAACGGACTAGCGGGAGGTGTGGTAGAGACCCAGTACTTC.